The clone carrying this T cell receptor (beta chain) has more than one count but fewer than ten. The sample originates from a study of beta chain features in type 1 diabetes. Expressed TCRB transcripts were sequenced, since all the RNA that had been isolated was reverse transcribed. It was found that naive, central memory and regulatory T cell samples averaged roughly 3.5 million reads. The method was immunoSEQ multiplex PCR; TCRdb's version includes in-frame clones alone and lacks a portion of them. This sample has about 410,000 clones, with about 14% found just once. CDR1 is LNHDA and CDR2 is SQIVND in the germline V gene (reference sequence). This CDR3 spans 17 amino acids. The J segment lost 5 bases and the V segment lost 5 bases, leaving 10 bases of the junction unmatched.

The clonotype was recovered from a man aged 30 to 45 in good health. J is TRBJ2-1 and V is TRBV19, with 12 bases lining up with TRBD2. Sample: naive CD4+ T cells from blood. The CDR3 DNA reads TGTGCCAGTAGTGTCCGACTAGCGGGAGTGACTGACAATGAGCAGTTCTTC. It translates to CASSVRLAGVTDNEQFF.